These 6 T cell receptor beta chains were all obtained from the same sample, sequenced in a study of cytomegalovirus exposure and HLA in healthy donors. Primers included in the PCR were 60 Vbeta and 13 Jbeta primers. The repertoire was sequenced with immunoSEQ multiplex PCR; TCRdb's copy has only in-frame clones and lacks some. The table shows under 200,000 clones, with roughly three quarters occurring only once. The sequenced material came from PBMCs. These receptors all come from a male donor in good health and CMV-seropositive.

This chain's CDR3 is CASSFRVGETQYF. CDR3 DNA sequence: TGCGCCAGCAGCTTCCGGGTTGGAGAGACCCAGTACTTC. The chain joins TRBV5-1 to TRBJ2-5; D is undetermined. Trimming took 2 bases from V and 4 from J, leaving 9 bases between them. Germline lookup yields CDR1 SGHRS and CDR2 YFSETQ. CDR3 length equals 13 residues.

The chain uses TRBV11-2 and TRBJ2-7, with 9 bases lining up with TRBD1. This CDR3 has 17 amino acids. Trimming took 5 bases from V and 4 from J; bases not matched to a gene: 15. The germline V gene encodes CDR1 SGHAT and CDR2 FQNNGV. The CDR3 nucleotides read TGTGCCAGCAGCCGATCCGGACAGGGGAGGGTCTGGTACGAGCAGTACTTC. Translating it yields CASSRSGQGRVWYEQYF. The entire variable domain, with the rest obtained from reference TRBV11-2 and TRBJ2-7, is as follows: EAGVAQSPRYKIIEKRQSVAFWCNPISGHATLYWYQQILGQGPKLLIQFQNNGVVDDSQLPKDRFSAERLKGVDSTLKIQPAKLEDSAVYLCASSRSGQGRVWYEQYFGPGTRLTVT.

The V and J genes are TRBV7-9 and TRBJ1-2, with 7 bases aligning to TRBD1. CDR3 length equals 14 residues. From germline, CDR1 is SEHNR and CDR2 FQNEAQ (reference sequence). With V trimmed by 8 bases and J by 3 bases, 9 bases remained unmatched. CDR3 loop: CASFEGALDYGYTF. The CDR3 DNA follows: TGTGCCAGCTTCGAGGGGGCATTGGACTATGGCTACACCTTC. The entire variable domain, with the rest obtained from reference TRBV7-9 and TRBJ1-2, is as follows: DTGVSQNPRHKITKRGQNVTFRCDPISEHNRLYWYRQTLGQGPEFLTYFQNEAQLEKSRLLSDRFSAERPKGSFSTLEIQRTEQGDSAMYLCASFEGALDYGYTFGSGTRLTVV.

The chain has TRBV7-9 and TRBJ2-5; 10 positions match TRBD2. V gave up 1 base and J gave up 1 base; unmatched junction bases: 3. This CDR3 is 16 amino acids long. Germline V gene lookup returns CDR1 SEHNR and CDR2 FQNEAQ (reference sequence). CDR3 sequence reads: CASSLGLAGVQETQYF. CDR3 bases: TGTGCCAGCAGCTTAGGGCTAGCGGGGGTCCAAGAGACCCAGTACTTC.

J is TRBJ2-1 and V is TRBV5-4, with D tentatively TRBD2 (5 bases). V was pared by 4 bases and J by 9 bases, with 14 bases between. CDR3 length: 13 residues. CDR1 is SGHNT and CDR2 is YYREEE in the germline V gene (reference sequence). The CDR3 nucleotides read TGTGCCAGCAGCCTCCCCTACGCGGGTGAGCAGTTCTTC. Translated: CASSLPYAGEQFF.

The chain links TRBV5-1 to TRBJ1-2; TRBD1 aligns across 10 bases. Germline CDR1 is SGHRS and CDR2 is YFSETQ. The J segment lost 7 bases and the V segment lost 3 bases, leaving 15 bases of the junction unmatched. The CDR3 contains 17 residues. This CDR3 reads CASSSLPGQGNLGGYTF. CDR3 in DNA: TGCGCCAGCAGCTCCCTACCGGGACAGGGGAATCTTGGTGGCTACACCTTC.